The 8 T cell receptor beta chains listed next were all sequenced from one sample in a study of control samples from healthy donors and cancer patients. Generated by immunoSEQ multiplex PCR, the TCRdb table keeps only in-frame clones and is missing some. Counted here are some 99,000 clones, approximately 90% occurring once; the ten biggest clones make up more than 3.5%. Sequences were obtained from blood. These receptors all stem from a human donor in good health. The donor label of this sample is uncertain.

CDR3: CSASLSGREAFF. CDR3 DNA: TGCAGTGCTAGTCTCTCGGGGAGGGAAGCTTTCTTT. This chain uses TRBV20-1 with TRBJ1-1; no clear D gene. The CDR3 extends over 12 amino acids. CDR1 DFQATT and CDR2 SNEGSKA come from the germline V gene (reference sequence). V was pared by 3 bases and J by 8 bases, with 13 bases between.

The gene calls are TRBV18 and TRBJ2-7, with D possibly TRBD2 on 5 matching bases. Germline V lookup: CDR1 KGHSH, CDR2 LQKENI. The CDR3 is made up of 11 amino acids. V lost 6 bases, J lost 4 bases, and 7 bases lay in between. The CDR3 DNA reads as TGTGCCAGCTCGGAGGTTTACGAGCAGTACTTC. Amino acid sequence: CASSEVYEQYF.

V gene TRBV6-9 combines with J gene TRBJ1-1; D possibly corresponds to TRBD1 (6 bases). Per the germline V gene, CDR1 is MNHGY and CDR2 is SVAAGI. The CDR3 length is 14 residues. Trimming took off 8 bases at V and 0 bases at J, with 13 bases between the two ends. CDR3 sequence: CASVGTHLNTEAFF. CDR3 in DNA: TGTGCCAGCGTTGGGACACACCTGAACACTGAAGCTTTCTTT.

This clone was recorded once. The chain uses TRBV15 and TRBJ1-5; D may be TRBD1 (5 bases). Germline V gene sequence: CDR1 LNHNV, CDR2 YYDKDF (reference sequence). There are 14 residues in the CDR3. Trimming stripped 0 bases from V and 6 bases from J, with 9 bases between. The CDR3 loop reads CATSRDAGLQPQHF. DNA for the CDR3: TGTGCCACCAGCAGAGATGCGGGACTTCAGCCCCAGCATTTT.

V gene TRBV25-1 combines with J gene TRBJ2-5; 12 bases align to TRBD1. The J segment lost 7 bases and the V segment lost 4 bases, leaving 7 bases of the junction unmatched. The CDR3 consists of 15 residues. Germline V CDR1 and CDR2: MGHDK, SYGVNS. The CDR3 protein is CASSGGTGGVGTQYF. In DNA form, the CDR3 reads TGTGCCAGCAGTGGGGGGACAGGGGGCGTAGGGACCCAGTACTTC.

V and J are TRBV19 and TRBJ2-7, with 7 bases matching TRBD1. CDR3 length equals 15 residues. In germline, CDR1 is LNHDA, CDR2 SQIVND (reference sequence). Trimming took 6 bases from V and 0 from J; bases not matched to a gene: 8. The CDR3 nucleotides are TGTGCCAGTAGATACAGGGGCGCGGGCTCCTACGAGCAGTACTTC. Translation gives CASRYRGAGSYEQYF.

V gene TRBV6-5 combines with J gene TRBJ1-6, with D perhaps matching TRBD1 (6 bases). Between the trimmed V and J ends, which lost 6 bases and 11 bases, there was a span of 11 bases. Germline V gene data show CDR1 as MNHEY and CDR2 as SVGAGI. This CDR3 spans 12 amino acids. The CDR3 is CASRQQGTPLHF. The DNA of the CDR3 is TGTGCCAGCAGACAACAGGGCACACCCCTCCACTTT.

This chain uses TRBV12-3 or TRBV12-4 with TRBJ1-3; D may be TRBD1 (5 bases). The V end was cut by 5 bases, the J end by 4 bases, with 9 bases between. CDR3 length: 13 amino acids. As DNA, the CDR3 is TGTGCCAGCAGTAGGGACGACGGAAACACCATATATTTT. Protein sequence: CASSRDDGNTIYF.